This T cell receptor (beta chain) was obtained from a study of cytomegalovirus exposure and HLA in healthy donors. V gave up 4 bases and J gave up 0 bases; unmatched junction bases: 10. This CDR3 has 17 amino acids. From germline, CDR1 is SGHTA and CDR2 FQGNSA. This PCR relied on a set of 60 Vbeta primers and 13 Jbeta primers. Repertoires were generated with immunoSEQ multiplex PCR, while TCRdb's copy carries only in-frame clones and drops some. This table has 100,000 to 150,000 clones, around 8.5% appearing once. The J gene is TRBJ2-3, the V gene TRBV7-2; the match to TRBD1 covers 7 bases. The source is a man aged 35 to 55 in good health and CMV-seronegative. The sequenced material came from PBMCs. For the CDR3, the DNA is TGTGCCAGCAGCTCGGGCCCGCAGGGGGAGAGCACAGATACGCAGTATTTT. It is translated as CASSSGPQGESTDTQYF.